This passage covers 14 T cell receptor beta chains from one sample sequenced in a study of blood T cell repertoires in COVID-19. Produced via immunoSEQ multiplex PCR; TCRdb's table is partial and in-frame only. The table records about 290,000 clones, around 90% of them present only once. The sample was PBMCs or T cells enriched from blood (not recorded which). All receptors come from a woman in her forties who had recovered from COVID-19.

V is TRBV11-2 and J is TRBJ2-7; TRBD2 matches at 11 bases. Germline assignment: CDR1 SGHAT and CDR2 FQNNGV. V gave up 4 bases and J gave up 1 base; unmatched junction bases: 3. CDR3 length: 15 residues. The CDR3 DNA reads as TGTGCCAGCAGCTCTCTAGCGGGAGGTTCCTACGAGCAGTACTTC. The encoded protein is CASSSLAGGSYEQYF.

A single count supports this clone. The V and J genes are TRBV5-6 and TRBJ1-6; maybe TRBD1 (6 bases). The CDR3 has 13 residues. Trimming pared 6 bases from V and 5 bases from J, leaving 9 bases between. Germline CDR1 SGHDT, CDR2 YYEEEE. CDR3 nucleotide sequence: TGTGCCAGCAACCGACAGGATAATTCACCCCTCCACTTT. Residues: CASNRQDNSPLHF.

This clone was counted a single time. The chain has TRBV15 and TRBJ2-1; TRBD1 might be the D (5 bases). Looked up from germline, CDR1 is LNHNV and CDR2 is YYDKDF (reference sequence). V was clipped by 0 bases and J by 0 bases, with 12 bases between them. This CDR3 contains 17 residues. The CDR3 here is CATSRDLGASSYNEQFF. The DNA for the CDR3 is TGTGCCACCAGCAGAGATCTAGGGGCTAGCTCCTACAATGAGCAGTTCTTC.

This clone was detected once. This chain uses TRBV10-2 with TRBJ2-6; 7 bases map to TRBD1. The ends lost 4 bases at V and 6 bases at J; junction bases unmatched: 3. This CDR3 contains 14 residues. Germline V gene data show CDR1 as WSHSY and CDR2 as SAAADI. The CDR3, as DNA: TGCGCCAGCAGTGGAGACAGGGTGGCCAACGTCCTGACTTTC. It codes for CASSGDRVANVLTF.

The chain recombines TRBV7-8 with TRBJ1-5, with TRBD1 matching over 10 bases. Germline CDR1 SGHVS, CDR2 FQNEAQ. The V gene end was trimmed by 1 base and the J gene end by 2 bases; junction bases not matched to a gene: 2. CDR3 length: 16 residues. The CDR3 DNA sequence: TGTGCCAGCAGCTTAGTGGACAGGGGGGGCAATCAGCCCCAGCATTTT. Protein sequence: CASSLVDRGGNQPQHF.

Here the CDR3 DNA reads TGCGCCAGCAGCTGGACAGGGGGCTCTGGAAACACCATATATTTT. It yields the protein CASSWTGGSGNTIYF. The rearrangement uses TRBV5-1 and TRBJ1-3, with 10 bases matching TRBD1. Trimming at V came to 3 bases and at J to 0 bases, leaving 0 bases not matched to a gene. The CDR3 totals 15 residues. Per the germline V gene, CDR1 is SGHRS and CDR2 is YFSETQ.

The chain is built from TRBV3-1 (or the pseudogene TRBV3-2) and TRBJ2-1; maybe TRBD2 (5 bases). There are 16 residues in the CDR3. With 4 bases removed from V and 5 bases from J, the gap between germline ends came to 18 bases. From germline, CDR1 is LGHDT and CDR2 YNNKEL (reference sequence). The CDR3 bases are TGTGCCAGCAGCCCCCGGACTGCCCTAAGGAACAATGAGCAGTTCTTC. This gives the protein CASSPRTALRNNEQFF.

The chain employs TRBV5-4 and TRBJ1-1; tentative D call: TRBD1 (5 bases). The CDR3 spans 15 residues. CDR1 and CDR2 from the germline V gene are SGHNT and YYREEE (reference sequence). The V gene lost 0 bases and the J gene lost 4 bases, with 13 bases spanning the gap. CDR3 nucleotide sequence: TGTGCCAGCAGCTTGGGCGGCAGGGAAGGCACTGAAGCTTTCTTT. Amino acid sequence: CASSLGGREGTEAFF.

V gene TRBV24-1 combines with J gene TRBJ2-3, with 7 bases lining up with TRBD1. V shed 1 base, J shed 0 bases, and the junction held 18 bases outside the gene matches. CDR1 KGHDR and CDR2 SFDVKD come from the germline V gene. This CDR3 region has 21 residues. The CDR3 nucleotides are TGTGCCACCAGTGATTTACCCTGGACCAGACAGGGCGAACCTAGCACAGATACGCAGTATTTT. The encoded protein is CATSDLPWTRQGEPSTDTQYF.

The rearrangement links TRBV19 to TRBJ1-5, with a possible D match to TRBD1 (6 bases). The germline gives CDR1 LNHDA, CDR2 SQIVND (reference sequence). The CDR3 contains 13 residues. Trimming removed 6 bases at V and 4 bases at J, with 10 bases between. CDR3 nucleotides: TGTGCCAGTAGGTGGACAGAGAATCAGCCCCAGCATTTT. This translates into CASRWTENQPQHF.

V and J are TRBV5-1 and TRBJ2-7, with TRBD2 identical over 7 bases. In germline, CDR1 is SGHRS, CDR2 YFSETQ. The J segment lost 4 bases and the V segment lost 2 bases, leaving 6 bases of the junction unmatched. The length of the CDR3 is 14 residues. This CDR3 reads CASSFGGGAYEQYF. CDR3 sequence (DNA): TGCGCCAGCAGCTTCGGCGGGGGTGCTTACGAGCAGTACTTC.

In this sample, this clone turned up once. This chain joins TRBV19 and TRBJ2-4; D uncertain. The V gene lost 4 bases and the J gene lost 0 bases, with 4 bases spanning the gap. CDR1 and CDR2 (germline): LNHDA, SQIVND (reference sequence). The CDR3 is 13 amino acids. This CDR3 is CASSNGAKNIQYF. The CDR3 DNA follows: TGTGCCAGTAGTAACGGAGCCAAAAACATTCAGTACTTC.

The chain uses TRBV7-3 and TRBJ2-3; 9 nucleotides agree with TRBD2. The CDR3 contains 15 residues. The V gene's germline CDR1 is SGHTA and CDR2 FQGTGA. Trimming removed 5 bases from V and 3 bases from J; junction bases left unmatched: 6. The CDR3 DNA is TGTGCCAGCAGCCGAGGACTAGCGTTGACAGATACGCAGTATTTT. Translating gives CASSRGLALTDTQYF. Full variable domain (missing parts from reference TRBV7-3 and TRBJ2-3): GAGVSQTPSNKVTEKGKYVELRCDPISGHTALYWYRQSLGQGPEFLIYFQGTGAADDSGLPNDRFFAVRPEGSVSTLKIQRTERGDSAVYLCASSRGLALTDTQYFGPGTRLTVL.

V usage is TRBV11-2 and J usage is TRBJ1-2; 7 bases map to TRBD1. Germline-derived CDR1 and CDR2 are SGHAT and FQNNGV. The J segment lost 7 bases and the V segment lost 0 bases, leaving 5 bases of the junction unmatched. This CDR3 contains 14 residues. CDR3 loop: CASSLDKGAGGYTF. Written as DNA, the CDR3 is TGTGCCAGCAGCTTAGATAAGGGGGCTGGTGGCTACACCTTC.